This entry is about one T cell receptor beta chain. The target antigen is unknown. This entry is derived from a study of T cells in Graves' hyperthyroidism and ophthalmopathy. Whole-study context: Any treatment followed the collection of peripheral blood at initial diagnosis. Broader study findings: Blood also showed most of the thyroid clonotypes that were expanded above 0.001. The model forecast ophthalmopathy, anticipating it by a median roughly 6.5 months before onset.

Researchers took RNA transcripts and amplified the TCR beta CDR3 regions from them. The HTBI primer set served for first-round RT-PCR of the TCR CDR3. MiXCR was run by TCRdb on the multiplex PCR reads, yielding one entry per CDR3 protein. The sample consists of some 550,000 distinct CDR3 sequences, roughly 16% of them appearing once. Germline V gives CDR1 MDHEN, CDR2 SYDVKM. CDR3 length: 14 residues. V was clipped by 4 bases and J by 6 bases; unmatched bases: 7. The V call is TRBV28, the J call TRBJ2-7; 9 bases align to TRBD2. The material sequenced was blood. This TCR was recovered from a woman in her thirties or forties with Graves' ophthalmopathy. This CDR3 reads CASSSGTSFGEQYF. The DNA for the CDR3 is TGTGCCAGCAGTTCCGGGACTAGCTTTGGCGAGCAGTACTTC.